The text below deals with one T cell receptor (beta chain). This specimen belongs to a study of CD8 T cells in Susac syndrome. Germline V CDR1 and CDR2: SEHNR, FQNEAQ (reference sequence). V lost 1 base and J lost 13, with 14 bases in between. The length of the CDR3 is 13 residues. Reverse transcription of about 0.45 to 1 ug RNA was carried out with random hexamers. TCRdb re-derived calls from the immunoSEQ multiplex PCR reads in MiXCR, one entry per CDR3 protein. This table holds under 200,000 distinct CDR3 sequences, around 95% found once. Sequencing of TCR beta covered CD8+ and CD4+ T cells obtained from blood. Negative isolation yielded CD4+ and CD8+ T cells, and FACS enriched TEMRA cells.

This receptor was taken from a human donor with Susac syndrome. The sample consisted of CD4+ T cells from PBMCs. This rearrangement joins TRBV7-9 to TRBJ1-5, with a tentative D call TRBD1 (5 bases). CDR3 bases: TGTGCCAGCAGCTTAGGCTGGACGGGGACGCAGCATTTT. This gives the protein CASSLGWTGTQHF.